This T cell receptor (beta chain) was captured by sequencing in a study of immune characterization of retroperitoneal liposarcoma. In TCRdb, the PCR reads were re-called with MiXCR into one record per CDR3 protein. The sample carries around 8,000 distinct CDR3 sequences, almost 30% recorded once. Germline values: CDR1 SGHAT, CDR2 FQDESV (reference sequence). Trimming cost V 5 bases and J 6 bases; bases outside gene matches: 9. The CDR3 extends over 17 amino acids. Input material: blood. The receptor comes from a male donor with retroperitoneal liposarcoma. The genes are TRBV11-1 and TRBJ2-1; 14 bases are shared with TRBD2. In DNA, the CDR3 is TGTGCCAGCAGCCCTAACCCTGGACTAGCGGGAGGCAATGAGCAGTTCTTC. This translates into CASSPNPGLAGGNEQFF.